The 32 T cell receptor beta chains below were found in one sample sequenced in a study of blood T cells in healthy people across ages. With a J-beta primer mix and a sample-barcoded 5' primer, a second PCR ran 7 to 11 cycles. MiXCR, applied by TCRdb to the 5' RACE reads, yields one record per CDR3 protein. The data hold hundreds of thousands of distinct CDR3 sequences, with less than 45% observed a single time. Material: blood. The receptors here all came from a man older than 75 in good health.

The V and J genes are TRBV3-1 and TRBJ2-7; 11 bases map to TRBD2. Germline CDR1 is LGHDT and CDR2 is YNNKEL (reference sequence). There are 21 residues in the CDR3. J was trimmed by 3 bases and V by 0 bases; bases with no gene match: 19. CDR3 bases: TGTGCCAGCAGCCAAGAATCCCTGCCCCTAGCGGGAGGTTACCTCATCTACGAGCAGTACTTC. Protein product: CASSQESLPLAGGYLIYEQYF.

DNA of the CDR3: TGTGCCAGCAACTCTTTAATAGCGGGGGGAAACTACAATGAGCAGTTCTTC. This translates into CASNSLIAGGNYNEQFF. The chain couples TRBV6-2 or TRBV6-3 to TRBJ2-1; 10 positions match TRBD2. The CDR3 extends over 17 amino acids. CDR1 MNHEY and CDR2 SVGEGT come from the germline V gene. V shed 7 bases and J 3 bases; nucleotides not matched to a gene: 12.

The chain has TRBV7-9 and TRBJ2-5; 15 bases map to TRBD2. Germline lookup yields CDR1 SEHNR and CDR2 FQNEAQ (reference sequence). This CDR3 spans 16 amino acids. The J segment lost 5 bases and the V segment lost 2 bases, leaving 3 bases of the junction unmatched. The CDR3 region is CASSLRTSGGAETQYF. CDR3 sequence (DNA): TGTGCCAGCAGCTTACGGACTAGCGGGGGGGCTGAGACCCAGTACTTC.

This CDR3 is CASSSQTNMNTEAFF. Here the CDR3 DNA reads TGCGCCAGCAGCTCCCAGACTAACATGAACACTGAAGCTTTCTTT. This chain links TRBV4-1 with TRBJ1-1; no clear D gene. Germline V gene sequence: CDR1 MGHRA, CDR2 YSYEKL. The CDR3 is 15 residues long. Trimming shortened V by 5 bases and J by 0 bases, and 13 bases separated the two germline ends.

This clonotype was seen just once. The J gene is TRBJ2-7, the V gene TRBV6-2 or TRBV6-3; tentative D call: TRBD1 (6 bases). Germline V lookup: CDR1 MNHEY, CDR2 SVGEGT. The V and J ends lost 0 bases and 2 bases respectively, with 11 bases between them. The CDR3 is 15 amino acids. This CDR3 reads CASSYSGTPTYEQYF. Here the CDR3 DNA reads TGTGCCAGCAGTTACTCTGGGACACCTACCTACGAGCAGTACTTC.

Comment on this clonotype: This may be a read error, as it is one base from a much larger clone. The genes are TRBV20-1 and TRBJ2-1, with TRBD2 matching 8 bases. The CDR3 runs 13 residues. CDR1 is DFQATT and CDR2 is SNEGSKA in the germline V gene (reference sequence). CDR3 region: CSADPAGDKEQFF. The CDR3, as DNA: TGCAGTGCCGACCCAGCGGGAGACAAGGAGCAGTTCTTC.

This clonotype showed up just a few times. In DNA form, the CDR3 reads TGTGCCATCAGTCCCGGGACAGGGGGCCCGGCCCTCTTCTACACCTTC. Translated: CAISPGTGGPALFYTF. The chain links TRBV10-3 to TRBJ1-2; TRBD1 aligns across 12 bases. Germline V gene sequence: CDR1 ENHRY, CDR2 SYGVKD. CDR3 length: 16 residues. With 5 bases clipped from V and 10 bases from J, the junction kept 14 bases outside the gene matches.

J is TRBJ2-1 and V is TRBV3-1; D tentatively reads TRBD1 or TRBD2 (5 bases each). The CDR3 totals 15 residues. The V gene's germline CDR1 is LGHDT and CDR2 YNNKEL (reference sequence). Trimming pared 3 bases from V and 2 bases from J, leaving 11 bases between. CDR3 nucleotides: TGTGCCAGCAGCCATGGGACCAAAGCCTACAATGAGCAGTTCTTC. Encoded protein: CASSHGTKAYNEQFF.

The rearrangement joins TRBV18 to TRBJ2-3; TRBD1 or TRBD2 may be the D gene (5 bases each). The germline V gene has CDR1 KGHSH and CDR2 LQKENI. The CDR3 covers 15 residues. Trimming removed 2 bases at V and 0 bases at J, with 9 bases between. CDR3 nucleotide sequence: TGTGCCAGCTCACCAGCCGAGGGGAGCACAGATACGCAGTATTTT. Translated, it gives CASSPAEGSTDTQYF. Full variable domain (rest looked up from reference TRBV18 and TRBJ2-3): NAGVMQNPRHLVRRRGQEARLRCSPMKGHSHVYWYRQLPEEGLKFMVYLQKENIIDESGMPKERFSAEFPKEGPSILRIQQVVRGDSAAYFCASSPAEGSTDTQYFGPGTRLTVL.

Only a few counts were recorded for this clonotype. The chain employs TRBV28 and TRBJ2-7; 8 bases match TRBD1. CDR3 size: 13 residues. Germline-derived CDR1 and CDR2 are MDHEN and SYDVKM. V shed 6 bases and J 5 bases; nucleotides not matched to a gene: 6. The chain's CDR3 is CASRLTGDNEQYF. CDR3 nucleotides: TGTGCCAGCAGGCTGACAGGGGACAACGAGCAGTACTTC.

This clonotype was picked up a small number of times. This chain connects TRBV6-1 to TRBJ2-5; TRBD2 aligns across 15 bases. The V segment lost 6 bases and the J segment 4 bases; nucleotides outside the gene matches: 12. The CDR3 is made up of 18 amino acids. Germline CDR1 and CDR2: MNHNS and SASEGT. CDR3 sequence: CASRRTSGRAYPIETQYF. CDR3 sequence (DNA): TGTGCCAGCAGACGGACTAGCGGGAGGGCCTACCCAATAGAGACCCAGTACTTC.

This clonotype was picked up one time. This chain connects TRBV11-2 to TRBJ2-5; D may correspond to TRBD1 or TRBD2 (5 bases each). Judging by the DNA end, TRBJ2-7 fits better; the J call may be wrong. CDR1 is SGHAT, CDR2 FQNNGV, per germline. The CDR3 covers 14 residues. The CDR3 spells CASSGNIDGTEQYF. For the CDR3, the DNA is TGTGCCAGCAGCGGAAACATTGACGGGACCGAGCAGTACTTC.

A few counts support this clonotype. The gene calls are TRBV6-2 or TRBV6-3 and TRBJ2-7; 12 positions agree with TRBD2. Per germline, CDR1 MNHEY and CDR2 SVGEGT. The CDR3 spans 14 residues. Germline trimming cut 6 bases from V and 4 bases from J; bases unmatched to any gene: 4. CDR3 protein: CASRRLAGDYEQYF. For the CDR3, the DNA is TGTGCCAGCAGAAGACTAGCGGGGGATTACGAGCAGTACTTC.

V usage is TRBV6-5 and J usage is TRBJ2-3; possibly TRBD1 or TRBD2 for D (5 bases each). V dropped 2 bases and J dropped 3 bases, with 12 bases sitting between them. The CDR3 spans 15 residues. CDR1 and CDR2 (germline): MNHEY, SVGAGI. The CDR3 sequence is CASSYDNGATDTQYF. DNA for the CDR3: TGTGCCAGCAGTTACGACAACGGGGCGACAGATACGCAGTATTTT.

This clonotype was counted a few times. This chain links TRBV20-1 with TRBJ2-3; D is perhaps TRBD1 (6 bases). Germline CDR1 reads DFQATT; CDR2 reads SNEGSKA (reference sequence). The CDR3 is 13 amino acids. V shed 5 bases and J shed 2 bases, with 11 bases lying between them. CDR3 coding DNA: TGCAGTGCTCTTGGGACATCCACAGATACGCAGTATTTT. Amino acid sequence: CSALGTSTDTQYF.

The table lists this clonotype with a few counts. The chain employs TRBV5-1 and TRBJ2-5; 7 bases match TRBD1. Germline CDR1 is SGHRS and CDR2 is YFSETQ. The CDR3 consists of 16 residues. The junction had 6 bases not matched to a gene; V was cut back by 0 bases and J by 1 base. The CDR3 spells CASSLGGGATQETQYF. CDR3 nucleotide sequence: TGCGCCAGCAGCTTGGGAGGGGGCGCGACCCAAGAGACCCAGTACTTC.

The rearrangement uses TRBV28 and TRBJ2-5, with TRBD1 identical over 8 bases. Germline V CDR1 and CDR2: MDHEN, SYDVKM. With V trimmed by 4 bases and J by 11 bases, 15 bases remained unmatched. This CDR3 region has 15 residues. The DNA of the CDR3 is TGTGCCAGCAGTTCAGAGACAGGGGAGGTTGGTAAGCAGTACTTC. It codes for CASSSETGEVGKQYF. Full variable domain (rest looked up from reference TRBV28 and TRBJ2-5): DVKVTQSSRYLVKRTGEKVFLECVQDMDHENMFWYRQDPGLGLRLIYFSYDVKMKEKGDIPEGYSVSREKKERFSLILESASTNQTSMYLCASSSETGEVGKQYFGPGTRLLVL.

The chain links TRBV5-1 to TRBJ2-3; tentative D call: TRBD1 (6 bases). V was pared by 0 bases and J by 0 bases, with 11 bases between. The germline V gene encodes CDR1 SGHRS and CDR2 YFSETQ. This CDR3 is 16 amino acids long. The CDR3 loop reads CASSLGLGQSTDTQYF. In DNA, the CDR3 is TGCGCCAGCAGCTTGGGGCTAGGACAGAGCACAGATACGCAGTATTTT.

The chain uses TRBV12-3 or TRBV12-4 and TRBJ2-2, with 9 bases fitting TRBD1. The CDR3 loop spans 15 amino acids. V lost 6 bases and J lost 7; bases outside the gene matches: 9. The CDR3 sequence is CASRNPGQGRGELFF. Here the CDR3 DNA reads TGTGCCAGCAGAAACCCGGGACAGGGACGCGGGGAGCTGTTTTTT.

The rearrangement uses TRBV15 and TRBJ1-4; 9 nucleotides line up with TRBD1. There are 14 residues in the CDR3. Germline loops: CDR1 LNHNV, CDR2 YYDKDF (reference sequence). The trim removed 5 bases at V and 7 bases at J, leaving 5 bases unmatched. The CDR3 DNA is TGTGCCACCAGCCCCGACAGGGGGAGTGAAAAACTGTTTTTT. This translates into CATSPDRGSEKLFF. The variable domain in full, with the rest retrieved from reference TRBV15 and TRBJ1-4, is DAMVIQNPRYQVTQFGKPVTLSCSQTLNHNVMYWYQQKSSQAPKLLFHYYDKDFNNEADTPDNFQSRRPNTSFCFLDIRSPGLGDTAMYLCATSPDRGSEKLFFGSGTQLSVL.

J is TRBJ1-1 and V is TRBV7-2; 7 bases line up with TRBD1. The CDR3 consists of 15 residues. Germline-derived CDR1 and CDR2 are SGHTA and FQGNSA. V trimming: 5 bases; J trimming: 2 bases; junction bases outside the gene matches: 8. CDR3 nucleotide sequence: TGTGCCAGCAGCCGCACGACAGGGAAAAACACTGAAGCTTTCTTT. The encoded protein is CASSRTTGKNTEAFF.

The chain has TRBV5-6 and TRBJ2-1; 12 nucleotides align to TRBD2. After removal of 4 bases from V and 6 bases from J, the junction contained 5 bases not matched to a gene. This CDR3 has 15 amino acids. Germline V lookup: CDR1 SGHDT, CDR2 YYEEEE. CDR3 DNA sequence: TGTGCCAGCAGCCCGGGACTAGCGGGTTTCAATGAGCAGTTCTTC. Translation gives CASSPGLAGFNEQFF.

The rearrangement uses TRBV7-2 and TRBJ2-5; 7 nucleotides agree with TRBD1. The V and J ends lost 6 bases and 5 bases, in that order; junction bases with no gene match: 9. The CDR3 covers 14 residues. Germline V gene lookup returns CDR1 SGHTA and CDR2 FQGNSA. Written as DNA, the CDR3 is TGTGCCAGCAGTCCAAACAGGGGCTCGGAGACCCAGTACTTC. Encoded protein: CASSPNRGSETQYF.

The chain recombines TRBV14 with TRBJ2-1; 10 bases align to TRBD2. V shed 4 bases, J shed 10 bases, and the junction held 10 bases outside the gene matches. Germline V gene sequence: CDR1 SGHDN, CDR2 FVKESK. The CDR3 spans 15 residues. The CDR3, as DNA: TGTGCCAGCAGCCCCCATAGCGGGGGGTTACCCGAGCAGTTCTTC. Protein sequence: CASSPHSGGLPEQFF.

The CDR3 region is CASSPNRVGEQYF. The CDR3 region has the DNA TGCGCCAGCAGCCCCAACAGGGTTGGCGAGCAGTACTTC. This sequence joins TRBV5-1 and TRBJ2-7; weak D call: TRBD1 (6 bases). This CDR3 comprises 13 residues. Trimming removed 4 bases at V and 6 bases at J, with 14 bases between. Per the germline V gene, CDR1 is SGHRS and CDR2 is YFSETQ. The full variable domain, its missing parts supplied by reference TRBV5-1 and TRBJ2-7, is KAGVTQTPRYLIKTRGQQVTLSCSPISGHRSVSWYQQTPGQGLQFLFEYFSETQRNKGNFPGRFSGRQFSNSRSEMNVSTLELGDSALYLCASSPNRVGEQYFGPGTRLTVT.

With regard to this clonotype: With a much larger clone just one base away, this may be a read error. The chain joins TRBV6-6 to TRBJ2-4, with 8 bases that match TRBD2. The V gene's germline CDR1 is MNHNY and CDR2 SVGAGI (reference sequence). CDR3 length equals 16 residues. V trimming: 5 bases; J trimming: 13 bases; junction bases outside the gene matches: 19. The CDR3 bases are TGTGCCAGCAGTCCCCCAAGCGGGGGAGTCGTCAATGAGCAGTACTTC. Its translation is CASSPPSGGVVNEQYF.

The chain uses TRBV20-1 and TRBJ1-1; D call uncertain. The germline CDR1 and CDR2 sequences are DFQATT and SNEGSKA (reference sequence). Trimming took 0 bases from V and 4 from J, leaving 9 bases between them. This CDR3 contains 13 residues. For the CDR3, the DNA is TGCAGTGCTAGAGACCCGGGAACCACTGAAGCTTTCTTT. Its protein is CSARDPGTTEAFF.

The V gene is TRBV6-4, the J gene TRBJ2-7; 12 nucleotides agree with TRBD2. The J call is doubtful: the DNA matches TRBJ2-5 better. CDR3 size: 15 residues. Germline values: CDR1 MRHNA, CDR2 SNTAGT. The CDR3 region is CASSPSGRATETQYF. CDR3 DNA: TGTGCCAGCAGTCCTAGCGGGAGGGCGACGGAGACCCAGTACTTC.

V usage is TRBV7-8 and J usage is TRBJ2-1; weak D call: TRBD1 (6 bases). The CDR3 runs to 16 residues. Germline V gene sequence: CDR1 SGHVS, CDR2 FQNEAQ. Trimming took 1 base from V and 9 from J, leaving 19 bases between them. The CDR3 protein is CASSLEGGGRNTEQFF. The CDR3 DNA follows: TGTGCCAGCAGCTTAGAGGGTGGGGGCAGAAACACTGAGCAGTTCTTC.

This clonotype was seen repeatedly, ten times or more. The chain carries TRBV10-3 and TRBJ2-1, with D unresolved. V was pared by 2 bases and J by 7 bases, with 15 bases between. CDR1 and CDR2 (germline): ENHRY, SYGVKD. The CDR3 is 15 residues long. Here the CDR3 reads CAISETLSTTNEQFF. The CDR3 DNA reads as TGTGCCATCAGTGAGACCCTTTCGACAACAAATGAGCAGTTCTTC.

In DNA, the CDR3 is TGCGCCAGCTCCGAGGGGTCTAACAATGAGCAGTTCTTC. This translates into CASSEGSNNEQFF. This sequence joins TRBV5-1 and TRBJ2-1; tentatively, D is TRBD1 or TRBD2 (5 bases each). V lost 7 bases and J lost 5, with 13 bases in between. CDR3 length: 13 residues. Germline V gene lookup returns CDR1 SGHRS and CDR2 YFSETQ.

This clonotype was observed a few times. This chain links TRBV5-1 with TRBJ2-5; 7 bases align to TRBD2. This CDR3 spans 16 amino acids. V lost 2 bases and J lost 1; bases outside the gene matches: 8. Germline-derived CDR1 and CDR2 are SGHRS and YFSETQ. Here the CDR3 reads CASSLGSWTSQETQYF. The CDR3 DNA reads TGCGCCAGCAGCTTAGGGTCCTGGACTAGCCAAGAGACCCAGTACTTC.